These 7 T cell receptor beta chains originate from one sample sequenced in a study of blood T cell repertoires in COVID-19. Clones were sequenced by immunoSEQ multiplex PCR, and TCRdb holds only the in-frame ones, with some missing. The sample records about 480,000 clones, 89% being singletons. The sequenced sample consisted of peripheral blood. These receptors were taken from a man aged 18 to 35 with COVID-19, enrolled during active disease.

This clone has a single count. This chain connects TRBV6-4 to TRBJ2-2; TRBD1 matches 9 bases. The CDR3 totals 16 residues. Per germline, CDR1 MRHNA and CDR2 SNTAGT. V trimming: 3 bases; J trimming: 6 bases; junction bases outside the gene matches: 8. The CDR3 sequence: CASSEASGQGAGELFF. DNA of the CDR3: TGTGCCAGCAGTGAGGCTTCGGGACAGGGCGCCGGGGAGCTGTTTTTT.

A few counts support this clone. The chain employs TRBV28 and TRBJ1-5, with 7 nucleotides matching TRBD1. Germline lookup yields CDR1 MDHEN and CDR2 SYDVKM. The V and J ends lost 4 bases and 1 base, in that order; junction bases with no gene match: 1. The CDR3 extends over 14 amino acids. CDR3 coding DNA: TGTGCCAGCAGTTCGGACAGGAGCAATCAGCCCCAGCATTTT. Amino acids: CASSSDRSNQPQHF.

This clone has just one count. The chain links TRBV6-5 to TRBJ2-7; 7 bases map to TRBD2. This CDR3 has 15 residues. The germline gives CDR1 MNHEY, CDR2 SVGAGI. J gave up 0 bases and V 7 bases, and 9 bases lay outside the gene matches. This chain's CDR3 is CASNPGEGSSYEQYF. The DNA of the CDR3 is TGTGCCAGCAACCCCGGGGAGGGCAGCTCCTACGAGCAGTACTTC.

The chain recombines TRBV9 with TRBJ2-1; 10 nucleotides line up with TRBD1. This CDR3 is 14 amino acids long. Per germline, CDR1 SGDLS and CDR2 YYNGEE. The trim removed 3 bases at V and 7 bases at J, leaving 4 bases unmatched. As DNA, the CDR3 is TGTGCCAGCAGCGGGGGACAGGGGTGGAATGAGCAGTTCTTC. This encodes CASSGGQGWNEQFF.

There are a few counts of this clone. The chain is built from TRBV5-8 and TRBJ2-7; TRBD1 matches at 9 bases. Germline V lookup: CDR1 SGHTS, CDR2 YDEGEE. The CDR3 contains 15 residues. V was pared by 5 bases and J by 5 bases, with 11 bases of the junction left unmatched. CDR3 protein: CASSSGTGNFHEQYF. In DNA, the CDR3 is TGTGCCAGCAGTTCCGGGACAGGGAATTTCCACGAGCAGTACTTC.

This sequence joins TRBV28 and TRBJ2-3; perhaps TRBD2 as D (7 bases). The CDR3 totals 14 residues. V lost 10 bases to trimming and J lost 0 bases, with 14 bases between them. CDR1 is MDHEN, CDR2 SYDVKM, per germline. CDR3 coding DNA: TGTGCCATACACGGGGGGCCTAGCACAGATACGCAGTATTTT. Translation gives CAIHGGPSTDTQYF.

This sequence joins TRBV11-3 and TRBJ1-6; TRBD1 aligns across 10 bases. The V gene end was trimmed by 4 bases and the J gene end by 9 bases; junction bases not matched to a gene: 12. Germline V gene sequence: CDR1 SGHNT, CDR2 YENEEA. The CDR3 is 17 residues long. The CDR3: CASSSSRTGGPSSPLHF. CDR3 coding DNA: TGTGCCAGCAGCTCCTCCCGGACAGGGGGACCCAGTTCACCCCTCCACTTT.